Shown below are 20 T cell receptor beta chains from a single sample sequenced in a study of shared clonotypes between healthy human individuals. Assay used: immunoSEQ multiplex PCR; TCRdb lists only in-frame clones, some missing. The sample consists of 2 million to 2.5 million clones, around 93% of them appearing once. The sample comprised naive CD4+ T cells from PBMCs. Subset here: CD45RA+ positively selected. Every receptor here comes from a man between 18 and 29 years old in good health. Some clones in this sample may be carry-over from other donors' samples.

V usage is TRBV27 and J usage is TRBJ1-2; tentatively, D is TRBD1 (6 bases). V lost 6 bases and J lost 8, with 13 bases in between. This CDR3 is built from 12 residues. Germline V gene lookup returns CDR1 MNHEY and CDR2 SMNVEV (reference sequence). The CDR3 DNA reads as TGTGCCAGCAGCGCGGGGGGCCTGGGCTACACCTTC. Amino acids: CASSAGGLGYTF.

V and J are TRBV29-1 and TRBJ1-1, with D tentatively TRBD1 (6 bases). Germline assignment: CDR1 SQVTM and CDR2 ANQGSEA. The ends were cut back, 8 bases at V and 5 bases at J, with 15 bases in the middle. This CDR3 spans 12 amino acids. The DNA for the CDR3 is TGCAGCCCAAGGACAGTGGGGACTGAAGCTTTCTTT. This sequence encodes CSPRTVGTEAFF.

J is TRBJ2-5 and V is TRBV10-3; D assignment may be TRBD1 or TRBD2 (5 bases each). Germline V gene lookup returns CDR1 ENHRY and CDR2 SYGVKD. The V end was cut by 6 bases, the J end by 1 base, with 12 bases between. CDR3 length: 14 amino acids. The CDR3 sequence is CAISEGPSQETQYF. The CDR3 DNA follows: TGTGCCATCAGCGAGGGACCGAGCCAAGAGACCCAGTACTTC.

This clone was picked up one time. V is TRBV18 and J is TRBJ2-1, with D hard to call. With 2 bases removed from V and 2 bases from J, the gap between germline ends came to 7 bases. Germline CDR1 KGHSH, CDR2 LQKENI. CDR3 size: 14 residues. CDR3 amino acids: CASSPGVPYNEQFF. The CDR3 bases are TGTGCCAGCTCACCAGGGGTCCCCTACAATGAGCAGTTCTTC. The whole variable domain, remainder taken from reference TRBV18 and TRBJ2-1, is NAGVMQNPRHLVRRRGQEARLRCSPMKGHSHVYWYRQLPEEGLKFMVYLQKENIIDESGMPKERFSAEFPKEGPSILRIQQVVRGDSAAYFCASSPGVPYNEQFFGPGTRLTVL.

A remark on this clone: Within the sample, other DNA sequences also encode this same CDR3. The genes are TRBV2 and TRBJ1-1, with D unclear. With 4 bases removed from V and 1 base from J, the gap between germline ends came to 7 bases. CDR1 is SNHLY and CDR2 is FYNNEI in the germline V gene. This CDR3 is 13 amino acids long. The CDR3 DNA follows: TGTGCCAGCAGTGTTAGAGAGAACACTGAAGCTTTCTTT. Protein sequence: CASSVRENTEAFF.

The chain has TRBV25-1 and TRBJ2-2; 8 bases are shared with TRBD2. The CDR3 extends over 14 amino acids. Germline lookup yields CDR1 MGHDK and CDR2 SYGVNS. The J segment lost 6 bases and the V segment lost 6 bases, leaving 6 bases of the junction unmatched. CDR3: CASSTAGVPGELFF. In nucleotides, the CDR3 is TGTGCCAGCAGCACAGCGGGAGTGCCCGGGGAGCTGTTTTTT.

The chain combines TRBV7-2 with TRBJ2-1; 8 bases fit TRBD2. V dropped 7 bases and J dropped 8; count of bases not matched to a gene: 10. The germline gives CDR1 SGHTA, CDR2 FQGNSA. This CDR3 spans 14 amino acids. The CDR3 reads CASTLLAARDEQFF. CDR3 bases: TGTGCCAGCACCCTACTAGCGGCCAGGGATGAGCAGTTCTTC.

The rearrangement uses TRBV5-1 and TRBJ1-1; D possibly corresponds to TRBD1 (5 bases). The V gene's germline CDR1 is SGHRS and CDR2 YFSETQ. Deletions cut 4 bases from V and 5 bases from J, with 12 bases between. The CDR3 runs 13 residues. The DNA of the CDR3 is TGCGCCAGCAGCAGTGGAGAGGGGACTGAAGCTTTCTTT. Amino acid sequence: CASSSGEGTEAFF.

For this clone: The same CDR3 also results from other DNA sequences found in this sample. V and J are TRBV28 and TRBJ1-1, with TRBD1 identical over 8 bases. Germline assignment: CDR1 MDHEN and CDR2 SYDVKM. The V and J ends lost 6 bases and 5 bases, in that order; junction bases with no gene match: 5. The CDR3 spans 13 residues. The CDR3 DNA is TGTGCCAGCAGGCCCAGGGGGCGGACTGAAGCTTTCTTT. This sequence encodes CASRPRGRTEAFF.

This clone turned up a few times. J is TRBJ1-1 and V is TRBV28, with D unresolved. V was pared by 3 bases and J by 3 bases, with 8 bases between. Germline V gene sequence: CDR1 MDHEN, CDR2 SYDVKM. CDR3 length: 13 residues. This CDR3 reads CASSFGRDTEAFF. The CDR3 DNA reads TGTGCCAGCAGTTTTGGTAGGGACACTGAAGCTTTCTTT.

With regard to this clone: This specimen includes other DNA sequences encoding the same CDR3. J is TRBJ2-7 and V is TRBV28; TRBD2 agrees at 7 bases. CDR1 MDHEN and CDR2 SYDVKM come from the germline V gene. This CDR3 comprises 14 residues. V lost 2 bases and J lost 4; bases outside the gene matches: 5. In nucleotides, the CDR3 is TGTGCCAGCAGTTTAGCGGGAGAGGTTTACGAGCAGTACTTC. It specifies CASSLAGEVYEQYF.

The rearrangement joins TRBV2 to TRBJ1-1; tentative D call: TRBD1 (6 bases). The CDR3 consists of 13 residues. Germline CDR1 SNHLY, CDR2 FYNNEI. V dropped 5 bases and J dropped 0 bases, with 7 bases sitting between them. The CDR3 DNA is TGTGCCAGCAGTAGGGGGGTGAACACTGAAGCTTTCTTT. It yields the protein CASSRGVNTEAFF.

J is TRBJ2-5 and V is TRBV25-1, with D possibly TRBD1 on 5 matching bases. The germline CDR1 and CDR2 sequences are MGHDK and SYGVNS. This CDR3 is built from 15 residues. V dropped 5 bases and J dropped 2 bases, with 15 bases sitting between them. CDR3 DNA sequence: TGTGCCAGCAGTCCTTCCGACAGAGAACAAGAGACCCAGTACTTC. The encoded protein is CASSPSDREQETQYF. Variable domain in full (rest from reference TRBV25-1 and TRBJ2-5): EADIYQTPRYLVIGTGKKITLECSQTMGHDKMYWYQQDPGMELHLIHYSYGVNSTEKGDLSSESTVSRIRTEHFPLTLESARPSHTSQYLCASSPSDREQETQYFGPGTRLLVL.

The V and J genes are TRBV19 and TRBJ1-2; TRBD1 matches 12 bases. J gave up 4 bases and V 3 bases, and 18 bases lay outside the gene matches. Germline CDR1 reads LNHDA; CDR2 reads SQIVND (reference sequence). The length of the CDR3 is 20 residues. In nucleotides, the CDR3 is TGTGCCAGTAGTATCAAGGGACAGGGGGCCCGCACCTTTTCCTTCTATGGCTACACCTTC. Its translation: CASSIKGQGARTFSFYGYTF. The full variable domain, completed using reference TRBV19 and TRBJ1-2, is DGGITQSPKYLFRKEGQNVTLSCEQNLNHDAMYWYRQDPGQGLRLIYYSQIVNDFQKGDIAEGYSVSREKKESFPLTVTSAQKNPTAFYLCASSIKGQGARTFSFYGYTFGSGTRLTVV.

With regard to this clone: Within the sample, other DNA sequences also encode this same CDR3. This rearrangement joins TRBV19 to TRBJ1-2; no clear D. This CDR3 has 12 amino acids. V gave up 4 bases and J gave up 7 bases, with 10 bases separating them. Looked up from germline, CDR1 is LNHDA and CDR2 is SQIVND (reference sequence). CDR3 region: CASSRGVGGYTF. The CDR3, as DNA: TGTGCCAGTAGTAGGGGAGTAGGTGGCTACACCTTC.

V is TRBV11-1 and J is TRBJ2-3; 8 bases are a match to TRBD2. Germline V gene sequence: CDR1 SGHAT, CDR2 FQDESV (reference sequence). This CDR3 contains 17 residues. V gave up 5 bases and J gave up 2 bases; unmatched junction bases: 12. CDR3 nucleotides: TGTGCCAGCAGCCACCCCTCTACGGGAGGGCCCACAGATACGCAGTATTTT. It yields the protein CASSHPSTGGPTDTQYF.

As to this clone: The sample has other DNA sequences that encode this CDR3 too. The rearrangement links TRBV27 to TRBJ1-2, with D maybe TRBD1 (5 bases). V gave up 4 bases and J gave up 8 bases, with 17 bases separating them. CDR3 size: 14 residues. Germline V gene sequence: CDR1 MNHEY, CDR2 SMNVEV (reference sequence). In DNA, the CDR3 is TGTGCCAGCAGTTCCACCGGGACCGTAGGAGGCTACACCTTC. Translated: CASSSTGTVGGYTF.

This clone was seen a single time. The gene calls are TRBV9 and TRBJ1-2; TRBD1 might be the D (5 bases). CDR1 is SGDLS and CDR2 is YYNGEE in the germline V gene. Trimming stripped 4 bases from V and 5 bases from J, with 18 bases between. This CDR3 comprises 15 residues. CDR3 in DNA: TGTGCCAGCAGCTACAGGCCCATCGGAGAATATGGCTACACCTTC. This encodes CASSYRPIGEYGYTF.

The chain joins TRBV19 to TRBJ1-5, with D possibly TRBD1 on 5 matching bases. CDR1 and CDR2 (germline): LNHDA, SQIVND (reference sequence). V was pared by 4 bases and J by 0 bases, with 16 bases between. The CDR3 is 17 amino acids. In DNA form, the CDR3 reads TGTGCCAGTAGTACCGACCCTCCAGGGTATAGCAATCAGCCCCAGCATTTT. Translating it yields CASSTDPPGYSNQPQHF.

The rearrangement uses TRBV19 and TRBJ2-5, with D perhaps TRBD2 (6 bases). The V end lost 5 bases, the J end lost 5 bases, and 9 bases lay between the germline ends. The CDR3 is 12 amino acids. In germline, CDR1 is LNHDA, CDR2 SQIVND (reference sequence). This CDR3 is CASSVGRETQYF. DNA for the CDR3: TGTGCCAGTAGTGTGGGGAGGGAGACCCAGTACTTC.